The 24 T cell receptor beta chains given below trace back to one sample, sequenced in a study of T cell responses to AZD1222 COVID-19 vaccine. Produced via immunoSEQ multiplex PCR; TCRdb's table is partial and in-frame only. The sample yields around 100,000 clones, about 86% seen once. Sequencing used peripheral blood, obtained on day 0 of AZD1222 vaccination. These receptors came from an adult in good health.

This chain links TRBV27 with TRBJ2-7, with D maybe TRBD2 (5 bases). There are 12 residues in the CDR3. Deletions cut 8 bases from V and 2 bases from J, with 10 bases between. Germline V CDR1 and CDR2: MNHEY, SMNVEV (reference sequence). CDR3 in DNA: TGTGCCAGCCGGGGAGAAACCTACGAGCAGTACTTC. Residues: CASRGETYEQYF.

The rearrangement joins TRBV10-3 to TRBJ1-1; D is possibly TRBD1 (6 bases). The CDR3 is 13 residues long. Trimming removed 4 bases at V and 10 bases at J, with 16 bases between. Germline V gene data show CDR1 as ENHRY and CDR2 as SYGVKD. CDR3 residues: CAISGDRRPLAFF. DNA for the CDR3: TGTGCCATCAGTGGCGACAGGAGACCTTTAGCTTTCTTT.

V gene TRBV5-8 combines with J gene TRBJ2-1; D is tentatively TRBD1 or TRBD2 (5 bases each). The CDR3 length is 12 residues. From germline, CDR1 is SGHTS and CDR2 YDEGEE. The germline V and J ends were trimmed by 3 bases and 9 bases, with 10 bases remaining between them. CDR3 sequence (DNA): TGTGCCAGCAGCTCCCCGAGGGGTGAGCAGTTCTTC. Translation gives CASSSPRGEQFF.

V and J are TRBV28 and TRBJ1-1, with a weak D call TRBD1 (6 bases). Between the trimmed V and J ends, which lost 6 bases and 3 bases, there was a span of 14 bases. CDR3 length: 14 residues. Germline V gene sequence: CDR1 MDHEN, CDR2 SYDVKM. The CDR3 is CASRGNRVDTEAFF. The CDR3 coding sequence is TGTGCCAGCAGGGGCAACAGGGTGGACACTGAAGCTTTCTTT.

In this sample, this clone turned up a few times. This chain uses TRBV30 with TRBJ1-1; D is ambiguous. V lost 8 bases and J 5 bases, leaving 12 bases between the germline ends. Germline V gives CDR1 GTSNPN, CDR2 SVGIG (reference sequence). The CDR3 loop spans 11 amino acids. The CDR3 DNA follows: TGTGCCGGAGCCGACGTGACTGAAGCTTTCTTT. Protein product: CAGADVTEAFF.

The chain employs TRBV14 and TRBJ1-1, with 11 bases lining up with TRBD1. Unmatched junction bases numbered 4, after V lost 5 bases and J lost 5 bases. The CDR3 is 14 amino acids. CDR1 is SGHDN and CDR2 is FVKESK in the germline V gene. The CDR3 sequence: CASSKGQGGTEAFF. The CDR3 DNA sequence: TGTGCCAGCAGCAAGGGACAGGGGGGGACTGAAGCTTTCTTT.

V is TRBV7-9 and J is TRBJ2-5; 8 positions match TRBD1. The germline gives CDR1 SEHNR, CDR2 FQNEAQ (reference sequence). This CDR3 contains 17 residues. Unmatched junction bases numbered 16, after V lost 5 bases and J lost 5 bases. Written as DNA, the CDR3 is TGTGCCAGCAGCCCCCTTGGGGCAGGGGGCCTTTCTGAGACCCAGTACTTC. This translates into CASSPLGAGGLSETQYF.

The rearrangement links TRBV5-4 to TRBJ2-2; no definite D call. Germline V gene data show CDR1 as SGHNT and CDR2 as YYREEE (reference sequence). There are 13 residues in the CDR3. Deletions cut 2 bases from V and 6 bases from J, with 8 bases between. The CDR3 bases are TGTGCCAGCAGCTTAGGTATGGCCGGGGAGCTGTTTTTT. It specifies CASSLGMAGELFF.

The CDR3 DNA sequence: TGCGCCAGCAGCATTTCGGCTAGCGGGGGATCCTACGAGCAGTACTTC. Its translation is CASSISASGGSYEQYF. V and J are TRBV5-1 and TRBJ2-7; 10 nucleotides agree with TRBD2. With 4 bases clipped from V and 1 base from J, the junction kept 8 bases outside the gene matches. The germline gives CDR1 SGHRS, CDR2 YFSETQ. The CDR3 runs to 16 residues.

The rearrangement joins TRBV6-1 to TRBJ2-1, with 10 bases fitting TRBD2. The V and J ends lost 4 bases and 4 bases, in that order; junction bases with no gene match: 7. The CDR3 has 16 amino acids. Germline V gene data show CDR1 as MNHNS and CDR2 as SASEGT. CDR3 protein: CASSVAASGRYNEQFF. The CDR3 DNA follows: TGTGCCAGCAGTGTCGCGGCTAGCGGGAGATACAATGAGCAGTTCTTC.

The CDR3 DNA follows: TGTGCCAGCAGTTACCAAGCGGGAGCTAAAACCTACGAGCAGTACTTC. Amino acids: CASSYQAGAKTYEQYF. V usage is TRBV6-5 and J usage is TRBJ2-7, with 8 bases aligning to TRBD2. Trimming took 2 bases from V and 2 from J; bases not matched to a gene: 8. Germline values: CDR1 MNHEY, CDR2 SVGAGI. This CDR3 is 16 amino acids long.

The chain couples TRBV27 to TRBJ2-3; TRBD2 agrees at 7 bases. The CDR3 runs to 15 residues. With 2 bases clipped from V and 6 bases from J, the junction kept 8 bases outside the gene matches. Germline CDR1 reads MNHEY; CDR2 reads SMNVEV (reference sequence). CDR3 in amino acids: CASSLNFGRRDTQYF. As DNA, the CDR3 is TGTGCCAGCAGTTTAAATTTCGGGAGGAGGGATACGCAGTATTTT.

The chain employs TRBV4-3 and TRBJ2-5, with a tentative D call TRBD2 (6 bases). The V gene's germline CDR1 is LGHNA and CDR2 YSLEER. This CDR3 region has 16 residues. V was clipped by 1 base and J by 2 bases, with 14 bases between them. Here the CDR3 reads CASSQGYNRGQETQYF. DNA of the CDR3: TGCGCCAGCAGCCAAGGGTACAATCGGGGGCAAGAGACCCAGTACTTC.

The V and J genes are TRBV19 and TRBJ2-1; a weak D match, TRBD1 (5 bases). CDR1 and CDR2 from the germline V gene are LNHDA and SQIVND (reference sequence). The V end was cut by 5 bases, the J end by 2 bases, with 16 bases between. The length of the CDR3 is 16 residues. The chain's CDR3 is CASSLVGAVAYNEQFF. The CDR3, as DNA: TGTGCCAGTAGTTTGGTAGGGGCCGTGGCCTACAATGAGCAGTTCTTC.

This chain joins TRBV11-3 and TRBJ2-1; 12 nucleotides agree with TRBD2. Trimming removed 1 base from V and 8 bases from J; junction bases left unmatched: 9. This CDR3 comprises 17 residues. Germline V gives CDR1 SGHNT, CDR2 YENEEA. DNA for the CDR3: TGTGCCAGCAGCTTAGGCATGACTAGCGGGAGTGCTGATGAGCAGTTCTTC. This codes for CASSLGMTSGSADEQFF. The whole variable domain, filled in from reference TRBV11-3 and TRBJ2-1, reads EAGVVQSPRYKIIEKKQPVAFWCNPISGHNTLYWYLQNLGQGPELLIRYENEEAVDDSQLPKDRFSAERLKGVDSTLKIQPAELGDSAVYLCASSLGMTSGSADEQFFGPGTRLTVL.

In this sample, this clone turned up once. This CDR3 is CASSMNRANTEAFF. As DNA, the CDR3 is TGTGCCAGTAGTATGAACAGGGCGAACACTGAAGCTTTCTTT. The chain joins TRBV19 to TRBJ1-1, with a possible D match to TRBD1 (6 bases). The CDR3 contains 14 residues. V lost 3 bases and J lost 1, with 9 bases in between. Germline values: CDR1 LNHDA, CDR2 SQIVND (reference sequence).

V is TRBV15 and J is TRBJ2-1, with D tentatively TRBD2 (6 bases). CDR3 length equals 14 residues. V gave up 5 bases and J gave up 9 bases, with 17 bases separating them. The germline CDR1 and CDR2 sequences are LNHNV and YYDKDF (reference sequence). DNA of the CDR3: TGTGCCACCAGCCGGGAGCGGGCTAGCGTTGAGCAGTTCTTC. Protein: CATSRERASVEQFF.

DNA for the CDR3: TGTGCCAGCAGCCTAGGCGTTCCTTTCTCTGAGACCCAGTACTTC. Its translation: CASSLGVPFSETQYF. The rearrangement links TRBV3-1 (or the pseudogene TRBV3-2) to TRBJ2-5; no definite D call. CDR3 size: 15 residues. CDR1 and CDR2 from the germline V gene are LGHDT and YNNKEL (reference sequence). Trimming removed 4 bases at V and 5 bases at J, with 17 bases between.

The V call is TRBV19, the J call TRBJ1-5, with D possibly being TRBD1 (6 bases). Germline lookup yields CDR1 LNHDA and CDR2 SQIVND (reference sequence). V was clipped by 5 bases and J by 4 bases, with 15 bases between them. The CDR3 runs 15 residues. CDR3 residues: CASSGQPLGNQPQHF. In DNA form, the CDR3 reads TGTGCCAGTAGTGGACAGCCCCTGGGGAATCAGCCCCAGCATTTT.

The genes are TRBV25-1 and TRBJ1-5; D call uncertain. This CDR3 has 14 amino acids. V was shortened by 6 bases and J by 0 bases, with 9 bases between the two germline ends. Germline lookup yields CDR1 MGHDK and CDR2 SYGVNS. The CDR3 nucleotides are TGTGCCAGCAGGGGCGGAAATAGCAATCAGCCCCAGCATTTT. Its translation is CASRGGNSNQPQHF.

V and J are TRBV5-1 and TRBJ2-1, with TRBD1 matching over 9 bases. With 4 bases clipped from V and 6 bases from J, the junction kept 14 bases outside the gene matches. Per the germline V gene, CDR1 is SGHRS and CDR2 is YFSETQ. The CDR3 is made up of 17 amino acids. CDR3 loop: CASSQSTGTGFGNEQFF. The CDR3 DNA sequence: TGCGCCAGCAGCCAATCAACCGGGACAGGGTTTGGCAATGAGCAGTTCTTC.

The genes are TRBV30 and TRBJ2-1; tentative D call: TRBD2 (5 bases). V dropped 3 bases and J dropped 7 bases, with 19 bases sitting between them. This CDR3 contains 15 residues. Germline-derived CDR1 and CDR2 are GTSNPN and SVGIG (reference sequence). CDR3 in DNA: TGTGCCTGGAGCGGATCTACGGATCCGGGGAATGAGCAGTTCTTC. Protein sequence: CAWSGSTDPGNEQFF.

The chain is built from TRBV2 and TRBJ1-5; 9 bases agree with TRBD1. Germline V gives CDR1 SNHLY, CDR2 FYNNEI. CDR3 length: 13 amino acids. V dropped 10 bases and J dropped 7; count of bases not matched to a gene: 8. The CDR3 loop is CATKQGTGQPQHF. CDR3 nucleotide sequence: TGTGCCACTAAACAAGGGACAGGGCAGCCCCAGCATTTT.

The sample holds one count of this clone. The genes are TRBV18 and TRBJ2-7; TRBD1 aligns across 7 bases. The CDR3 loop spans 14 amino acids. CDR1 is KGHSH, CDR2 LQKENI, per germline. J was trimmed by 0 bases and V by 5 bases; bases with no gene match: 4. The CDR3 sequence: CASSTTGFSYEQYF. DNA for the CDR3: TGTGCCAGCTCAACGACAGGGTTCTCCTACGAGCAGTACTTC. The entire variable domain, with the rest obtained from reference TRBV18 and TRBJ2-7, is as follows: NAGVMQNPRHLVRRRGQEARLRCSPMKGHSHVYWYRQLPEEGLKFMVYLQKENIIDESGMPKERFSAEFPKEGPSILRIQQVVRGDSAAYFCASSTTGFSYEQYFGPGTRLTVT.